The clone carrying this T cell receptor (beta chain) was found many times. What it binds is not known. Amplified TCR beta CDR3 regions derived from RNA transcripts. The study used the HTBI primer set for a first-round RT-PCR of the TCR CDR3. One entry per CDR3 protein results from TCRdb running MiXCR on the multiplex PCR reads. The repertoire includes 730,000 or so distinct CDR3 sequences, about 19% of them detected once, and about a sixth sits in the top ten. This sample was included in a study of T cells in Graves' hyperthyroidism and ophthalmopathy. Study-wide results and caveats: Most expanded thyroid clonotypes above 0.001 recurred in blood.

CDR1 and CDR2 from the germline V gene are SNHLY and FYNNEI. CDR3 length: 14 residues. V trimming: 4 bases; J trimming: 8 bases; junction bases outside the gene matches: 6. The gene calls are TRBV2 and TRBJ2-1, with 9 bases lining up with TRBD1. This clonotype originated in a woman between 50 and 59 years old with Graves' hyperthyroidism that later progressed to Graves' ophthalmopathy. The specimen sequenced was blood. The CDR3 DNA follows: TGTGCCAGCAGTGTGGGACAGGGATGGGATGAGCAGTTCTTC. Translation gives CASSVGQGWDEQFF.